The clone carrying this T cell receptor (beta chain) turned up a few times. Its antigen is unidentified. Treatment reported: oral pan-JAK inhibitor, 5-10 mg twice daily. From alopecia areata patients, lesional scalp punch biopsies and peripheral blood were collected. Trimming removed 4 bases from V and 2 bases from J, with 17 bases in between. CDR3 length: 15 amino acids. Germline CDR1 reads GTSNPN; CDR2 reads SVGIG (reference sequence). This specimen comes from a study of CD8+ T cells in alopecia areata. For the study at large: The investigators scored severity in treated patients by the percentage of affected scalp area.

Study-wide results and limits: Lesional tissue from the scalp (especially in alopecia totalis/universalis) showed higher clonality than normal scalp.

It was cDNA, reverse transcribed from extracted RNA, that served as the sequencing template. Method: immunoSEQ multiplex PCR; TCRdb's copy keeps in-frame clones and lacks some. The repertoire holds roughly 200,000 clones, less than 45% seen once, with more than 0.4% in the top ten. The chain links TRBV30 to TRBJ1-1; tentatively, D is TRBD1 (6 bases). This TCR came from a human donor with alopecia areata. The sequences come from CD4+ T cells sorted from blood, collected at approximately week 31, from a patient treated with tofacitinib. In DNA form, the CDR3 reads TGTGCCTGGAAACGAAAACAGGGAACTAACACTGAAGCTTTCTTT. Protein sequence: CAWKRKQGTNTEAFF.